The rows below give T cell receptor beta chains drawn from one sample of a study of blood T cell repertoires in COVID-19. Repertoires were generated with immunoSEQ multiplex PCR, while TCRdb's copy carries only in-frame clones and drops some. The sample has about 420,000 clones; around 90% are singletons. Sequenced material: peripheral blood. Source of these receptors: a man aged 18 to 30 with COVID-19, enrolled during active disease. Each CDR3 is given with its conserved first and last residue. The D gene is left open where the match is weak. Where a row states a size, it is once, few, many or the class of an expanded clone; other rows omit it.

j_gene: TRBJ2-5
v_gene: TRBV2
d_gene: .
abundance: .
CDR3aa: CASSENGRYYAETQYF
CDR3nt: TGTGCCAGCAGTGAAAATGGCCGGTACTATGCAGAGACCCAGTACTTC

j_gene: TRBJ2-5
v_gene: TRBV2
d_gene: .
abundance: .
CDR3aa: CASLDKRLGETQYF
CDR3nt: TGTGCCAGCCTAGATAAGAGGCTCGGGGAGACCCAGTACTTC

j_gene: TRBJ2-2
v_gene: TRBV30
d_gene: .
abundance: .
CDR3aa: CAWRAQTVGELFF
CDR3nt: TGTGCCTGGAGAGCCCAGACTGTCGGGGAGCTGTTTTTT

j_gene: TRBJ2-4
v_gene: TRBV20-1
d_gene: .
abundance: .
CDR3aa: CSANAGNIQYF
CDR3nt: TGCAGTGCTAATGCGGGAAACATTCAGTACTTC

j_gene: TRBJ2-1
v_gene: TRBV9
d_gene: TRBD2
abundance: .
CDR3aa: CASSVVGVTGGGGNEQFF
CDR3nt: TGTGCCAGCAGCGTAGTGGGGGTGACGGGAGGCGGTGGAAATGAGCAGTTCTTC

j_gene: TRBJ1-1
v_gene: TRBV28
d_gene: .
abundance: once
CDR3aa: CASSFWATEAFF
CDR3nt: TGTGCCAGCAGTTTTTGGGCCACTGAAGCTTTCTTT

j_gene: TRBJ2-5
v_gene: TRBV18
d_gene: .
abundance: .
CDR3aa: CASLKTAPQETQYF
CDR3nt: TGTGCCAGCTTAAAGACAGCGCCTCAAGAGACCCAGTACTTC

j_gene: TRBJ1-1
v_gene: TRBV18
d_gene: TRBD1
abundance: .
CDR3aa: CASSPSGTASTEAFF
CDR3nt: TGTGCCAGCTCACCATCGGGGACAGCCTCCACTGAAGCTTTCTTT

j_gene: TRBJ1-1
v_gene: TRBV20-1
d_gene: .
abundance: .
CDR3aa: CSAPGAGEAFF
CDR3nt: TGCAGTGCCCCCGGAGCAGGGGAAGCTTTCTTT

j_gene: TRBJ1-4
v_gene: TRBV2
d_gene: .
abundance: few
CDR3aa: CASSEGGMGSNEKLFF
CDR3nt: TGTGCCAGCAGTGAAGGAGGGATGGGGTCTAATGAAAAACTGTTTTTT

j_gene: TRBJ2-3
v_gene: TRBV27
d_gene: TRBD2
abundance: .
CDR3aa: CASRSGVDTQYF
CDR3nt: TGTGCCAGCAGAAGCGGGGTAGATACGCAGTATTTT

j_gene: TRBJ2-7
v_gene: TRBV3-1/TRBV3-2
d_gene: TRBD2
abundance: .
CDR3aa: CASSQLAGAPYEQYF
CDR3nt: TGTGCCAGCAGCCAGCTAGCGGGGGCCCCCTACGAGCAGTACTTC

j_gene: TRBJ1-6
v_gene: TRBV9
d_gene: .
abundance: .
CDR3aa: CASSVGAASYNSPLHF
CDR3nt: TGTGCCAGCAGCGTAGGCGCGGCCTCCTATAATTCACCCCTCCACTTT

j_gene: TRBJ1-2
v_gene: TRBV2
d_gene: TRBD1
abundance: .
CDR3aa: CASSNTGDYGYTF
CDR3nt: TGTGCCAGCAGTAACACAGGGGACTATGGCTACACCTTC

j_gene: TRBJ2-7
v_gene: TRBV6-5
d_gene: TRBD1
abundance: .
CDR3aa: CASSPTGGHEQYF
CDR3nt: TGTGCCAGCAGTCCAACAGGGGGCCACGAGCAGTACTTC

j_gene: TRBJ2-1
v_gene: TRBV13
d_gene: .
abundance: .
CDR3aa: CASSFESEQFF
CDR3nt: TGTGCCAGCAGCTTCGAGAGTGAGCAGTTCTTC

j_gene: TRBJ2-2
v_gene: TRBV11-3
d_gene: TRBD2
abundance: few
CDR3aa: CASSSWGREGNTGELFF
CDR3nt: TGTGCCAGCAGCTCCTGGGGGCGGGAGGGGAACACCGGGGAGCTGTTTTTT

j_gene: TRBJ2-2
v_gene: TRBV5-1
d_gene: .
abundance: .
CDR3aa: CASTLSEAGELFF
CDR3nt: TGCGCCAGCACACTTTCGGAGGCCGGGGAGCTGTTTTTT

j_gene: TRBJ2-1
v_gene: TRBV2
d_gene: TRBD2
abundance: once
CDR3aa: CASTTSGVGNEQFF
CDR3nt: TGTGCCAGCACGACTAGCGGGGTGGGAAATGAGCAGTTCTTC

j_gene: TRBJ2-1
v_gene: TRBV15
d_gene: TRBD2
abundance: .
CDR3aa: CATSGLAGASSYNEQFF
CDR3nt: TGTGCCACCTCGGGACTAGCGGGAGCGAGCTCCTACAATGAGCAGTTCTTC

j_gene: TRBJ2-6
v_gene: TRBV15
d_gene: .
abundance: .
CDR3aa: CATSRGRPGANVLTF
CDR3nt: TGTGCCACCAGCAGAGGGAGGCCTGGGGCCAACGTCCTGACTTTC

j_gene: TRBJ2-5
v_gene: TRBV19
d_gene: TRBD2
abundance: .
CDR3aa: CASSITWGGQETQYF
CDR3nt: TGTGCCAGTAGTATAACTTGGGGGGGGCAAGAGACCCAGTACTTC

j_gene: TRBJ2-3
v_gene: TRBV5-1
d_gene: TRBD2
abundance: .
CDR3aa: CASSPSGEGDTQYF
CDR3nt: TGCGCCAGCAGCCCTAGCGGGGAGGGAGATACGCAGTATTTT

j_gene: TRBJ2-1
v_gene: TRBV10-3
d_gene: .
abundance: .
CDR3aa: CAISDPGHLYNEQFF
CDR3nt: TGTGCCATCAGTGACCCGGGACATCTCTACAATGAGCAGTTCTTC

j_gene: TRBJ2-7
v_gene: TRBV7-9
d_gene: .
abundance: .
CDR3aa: CASSLPGQRLSYEQYF
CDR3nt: TGTGCCAGCAGCCTACCTGGACAGAGACTATCCTACGAGCAGTACTTC

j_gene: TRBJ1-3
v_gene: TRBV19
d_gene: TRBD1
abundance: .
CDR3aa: CASSMATGAISGNTIYF
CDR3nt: TGTGCCAGTAGTATGGCGACAGGGGCGATCTCTGGAAACACCATATATTTT

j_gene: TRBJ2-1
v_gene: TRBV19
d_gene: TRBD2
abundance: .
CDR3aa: CASRTGTRGNNEQFF
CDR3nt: TGTGCCAGTAGGACCGGGACTAGAGGGAACAATGAGCAGTTCTTC

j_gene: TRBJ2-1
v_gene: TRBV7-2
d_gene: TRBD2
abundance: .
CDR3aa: CASSSISSGMYNEQFF
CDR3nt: TGTGCCAGCAGCTCCATCTCTAGCGGGATGTACAATGAGCAGTTCTTC